This is a list of T cell receptor beta chains from one sample in a study of shared clonotypes between healthy human individuals. TCRdb's table, derived via immunoSEQ multiplex PCR, lists solely in-frame clones and lacks some. The sample contains some 2.1 million clones, around 95% of which appear only once. The material sequenced was naive CD4+ T cells sorted from blood. The receptors derive from a young man in good health. CDR3s include the opening cysteine and the closing phenylalanine or tryptophan. The D gene is left open where the match is weak. Expanded clones are given a class, and other clones once, few, many or no size at all.

D gene: TRBD2; clone size: NA; V gene: TRBV10-3; J gene: TRBJ2-2; CDR3 protein: CAIRPGLAGVTTGELFF; CDR3 DNA: TGTGCCATCAGACCGGGACTAGCGGGAGTAACGACCGGGGAGCTGTTTTTT
D gene: NA; clone size: NA; V gene: TRBV6-5; J gene: TRBJ1-2; CDR3 protein: CASTEEGVNYGYTF; CDR3 DNA: TGTGCCAGCACCGAAGAGGGAGTCAACTATGGCTACACCTTC
D gene: TRBD1; clone size: NA; V gene: TRBV5-6; J gene: TRBJ1-2; CDR3 protein: CASSFGDRATYGYTF; CDR3 DNA: TGTGCCAGCAGCTTTGGGGACAGGGCCACCTATGGCTACACCTTC
D gene: TRBD1; clone size: NA; V gene: TRBV6-5; J gene: TRBJ2-7; CDR3 protein: CASSYSGTAPYEQYF; CDR3 DNA: TGTGCCAGCAGTTACTCTGGGACAGCACCCTACGAGCAGTACTTC
D gene: NA; clone size: NA; V gene: TRBV6-5; J gene: TRBJ1-1; CDR3 protein: CASRPFSGNTEAFF; CDR3 DNA: TGTGCCAGCAGGCCCTTCAGCGGGAACACTGAAGCTTTCTTT
D gene: NA; clone size: NA; V gene: TRBV5-1; J gene: TRBJ2-2; CDR3 protein: CASSTDGVGELFF; CDR3 DNA: TGCGCCAGCAGCACCGATGGGGTGGGGGAGCTGTTTTTT
D gene: NA; clone size: NA; V gene: TRBV4-3; J gene: TRBJ1-2; CDR3 protein: CASSQGINLDSVYGYTF; CDR3 DNA: TGCGCCAGCAGCCAAGGTATCAACTTGGACAGCGTCTATGGCTACACCTTC
D gene: NA; clone size: NA; V gene: TRBV18; J gene: TRBJ2-3; CDR3 protein: CASSPRRTDTQYF; CDR3 DNA: TGTGCCAGCTCACCACGGAGAACAGATACGCAGTATTTT
D gene: TRBD1; clone size: NA; V gene: TRBV5-1; J gene: TRBJ1-2; CDR3 protein: CASSLPQGSYGYTF; CDR3 DNA: TGCGCCAGCAGCCTTCCACAGGGGTCTTATGGCTACACCTTC
D gene: NA; clone size: once; V gene: TRBV10-3; J gene: TRBJ2-1; CDR3 protein: CAISPSPRDIVNEQFF; CDR3 DNA: TGTGCCATCAGTCCAAGTCCCCGGGACATAGTTAATGAGCAGTTCTTC
D gene: NA; clone size: NA; V gene: TRBV27; J gene: TRBJ1-2; CDR3 protein: CASRMGGVNYGYTF; CDR3 DNA: TGTGCCAGCAGGATGGGGGGCGTTAACTATGGCTACACCTTC
D gene: TRBD2; clone size: NA; V gene: TRBV7-2; J gene: TRBJ2-1; CDR3 protein: CASSQSGSVDEQFF; CDR3 DNA: TGTGCCAGCAGCCAAAGCGGGAGTGTAGATGAGCAGTTCTTC
D gene: NA; clone size: NA; V gene: TRBV19; J gene: TRBJ2-5; CDR3 protein: CASSMGRVQETQYF; CDR3 DNA: TGTGCCAGTAGTATGGGTAGAGTCCAAGAGACCCAGTACTTC
D gene: TRBD1; clone size: NA; V gene: TRBV29-1; J gene: TRBJ2-3; CDR3 protein: CSGTGGLASRRYF; CDR3 DNA: TGCAGCGGAACAGGGGGCCTGGCTAGTAGGCGGTATTTT
D gene: NA; clone size: NA; V gene: TRBV6-1; J gene: TRBJ2-5; CDR3 protein: CASSEFYWETQYF; CDR3 DNA: TGTGCCAGCAGTGAATTTTATTGGGAGACCCAGTACTTC
D gene: NA; clone size: NA; V gene: TRBV10-3; J gene: TRBJ2-3; CDR3 protein: CAILSSKDADTQYF; CDR3 DNA: TGTGCCATCCTATCCAGTAAGGATGCAGATACGCAGTATTTT
D gene: NA; clone size: once; V gene: TRBV10-3; J gene: TRBJ2-1; CDR3 protein: CAINQGPLDNEQFF; CDR3 DNA: TGTGCCATCAATCAGGGTCCACTGGACAATGAGCAGTTCTTC
D gene: NA; clone size: NA; V gene: TRBV28; J gene: TRBJ1-1; CDR3 protein: CASSLAGRMNTEAFF; CDR3 DNA: TGTGCCAGCAGTTTAGCGGGCAGAATGAACACTGAAGCTTTCTTT
D gene: NA; clone size: NA; V gene: TRBV9; J gene: TRBJ2-7; CDR3 protein: CASSVGQAPDEQYF; CDR3 DNA: TGTGCCAGCAGCGTAGGACAGGCTCCCGACGAGCAGTACTTC
D gene: NA; clone size: NA; V gene: TRBV6-5; J gene: TRBJ2-7; CDR3 protein: CASSRDVGELYEQYF; CDR3 DNA: TGTGCCAGCAGCCGTGACGTGGGGGAGCTCTACGAGCAGTACTTC
D gene: TRBD2; clone size: NA; V gene: TRBV5-1; J gene: TRBJ2-7; CDR3 protein: CASSPSGGSFYEQYF; CDR3 DNA: TGCGCCAGCAGCCCTAGCGGGGGGTCTTTCTACGAGCAGTACTTC
D gene: NA; clone size: NA; V gene: TRBV18; J gene: TRBJ1-2; CDR3 protein: CASSPPDPYGYTF; CDR3 DNA: TGTGCCAGCTCTCCCCCCGACCCCTATGGCTACACCTTC
D gene: NA; clone size: NA; V gene: TRBV2; J gene: TRBJ1-1; CDR3 protein: CASSAGQHEAFF; CDR3 DNA: TGTGCCAGCAGTGCGGGGCAGCATGAAGCTTTCTTT
D gene: NA; clone size: NA; V gene: TRBV6-6; J gene: TRBJ2-7; CDR3 protein: CASSYSTASSYEQYF; CDR3 DNA: TGTGCCAGCAGTTACTCGACGGCCAGCTCCTACGAGCAGTACTTC
D gene: TRBD1; clone size: NA; V gene: TRBV29-1; J gene: TRBJ2-7; CDR3 protein: CSGGTGIYEQYF; CDR3 DNA: TGCAGCGGTGGGACAGGAATCTACGAGCAGTACTTC
D gene: NA; clone size: NA; V gene: TRBV5-1; J gene: TRBJ2-7; CDR3 protein: CASSQGFYEQYF; CDR3 DNA: TGCGCCAGCAGCCAGGGGTTTTACGAGCAGTACTTC
D gene: TRBD1; clone size: NA; V gene: TRBV5-1; J gene: TRBJ1-6; CDR3 protein: CASSLAGAWGTGGSPLHF; CDR3 DNA: TGCGCCAGCAGCTTGGCCGGGGCTTGGGGGACAGGTGGATCACCCCTCCACTTT
D gene: TRBD1; clone size: once; V gene: TRBV11-2; J gene: TRBJ2-7; CDR3 protein: CASSRLRGPYEQYF; CDR3 DNA: TGTGCCAGCAGCCGACTCAGGGGGCCCTACGAGCAGTACTTC
D gene: TRBD1; clone size: NA; V gene: TRBV5-1; J gene: TRBJ1-6; CDR3 protein: CASSLGQGISNNSPLHF; CDR3 DNA: TGCGCCAGCAGCTTGGGACAGGGGATATCCAATAATTCACCCCTCCACTTT
D gene: TRBD1; clone size: NA; V gene: TRBV6-5; J gene: TRBJ2-1; CDR3 protein: CASSQTGISYNEQFF; CDR3 DNA: TGTGCCAGCAGTCAGACAGGGATATCCTACAATGAGCAGTTCTTC
D gene: TRBD1; clone size: NA; V gene: TRBV5-1; J gene: TRBJ2-7; CDR3 protein: CASSSGQALYEQYF; CDR3 DNA: TGCGCCAGCAGCTCGGGACAGGCCCTCTACGAGCAGTACTTC
D gene: NA; clone size: NA; V gene: TRBV30; J gene: TRBJ1-5; CDR3 protein: CAWKRQGLNQPQHF; CDR3 DNA: TGTGCCTGGAAGAGGCAGGGGCTGAATCAGCCCCAGCATTTT
D gene: NA; clone size: NA; V gene: TRBV27; J gene: TRBJ1-5; CDR3 protein: CASSLGAGGNQPQHF; CDR3 DNA: TGTGCCAGCAGCCTGGGGGCAGGCGGCAATCAGCCCCAGCATTTT
D gene: NA; clone size: NA; V gene: TRBV25-1; J gene: TRBJ2-7; CDR3 protein: CASSESPPLKQYF; CDR3 DNA: TGTGCCAGCAGTGAATCGCCCCCTTTGAAGCAGTACTTC
D gene: TRBD1; clone size: once; V gene: TRBV6-6; J gene: TRBJ2-2; CDR3 protein: CASSSQGATGELFF; CDR3 DNA: TGTGCCAGCAGTTCACAGGGGGCCACCGGGGAGCTGTTTTTT
D gene: NA; clone size: NA; V gene: TRBV29-1; J gene: TRBJ1-1; CDR3 protein: CSVEGAVPNTEAFF; CDR3 DNA: TGCAGCGTTGAGGGGGCCGTCCCAAACACTGAAGCTTTCTTT
D gene: NA; clone size: NA; V gene: TRBV11-2; J gene: TRBJ1-1; CDR3 protein: CASSRDPNTEAFF; CDR3 DNA: TGTGCCAGCAGCCGCGACCCGAACACTGAAGCTTTCTTT
D gene: NA; clone size: NA; V gene: TRBV2; J gene: TRBJ2-3; CDR3 protein: CASLAGRSDTQYF; CDR3 DNA: TGTGCCAGCTTGGCGGGCCGATCAGATACGCAGTATTTT
D gene: TRBD2; clone size: once; V gene: TRBV7-2; J gene: TRBJ2-5; CDR3 protein: CASSLSGSIETQYF; CDR3 DNA: TGTGCCAGCAGCCTTAGCGGGAGCATTGAGACCCAGTACTTC
D gene: TRBD1; clone size: NA; V gene: TRBV6-1; J gene: TRBJ1-6; CDR3 protein: CASSDPVRGGNSPLHF; CDR3 DNA: TGTGCCAGCAGTGACCCAGTCAGGGGGGGTAATTCACCCCTCCACTTT